Each of the 24 T cell receptor beta chains below was sequenced from the same sample in a study of blood T cells in healthy people across ages. Primed by a sample-barcoded 5' primer and a J-beta primer mix, a second PCR proceeded for about 6 to 12 cycles. TCRdb independently ran MiXCR on the 5' RACE reads; one entry per CDR3 protein. Here the sample spans around 1,700,000 distinct CDR3 sequences, roughly 28% being singletons. Sequencing input: blood. Receptors originate from a woman between 25 and 40 years old in good health.

The J gene is TRBJ2-3, the V gene TRBV29-1, with D possibly TRBD2 on 5 matching bases. V was trimmed by 6 bases and J by 6 bases, leaving 22 bases between them. This CDR3 is 15 amino acids long. CDR1 and CDR2 from the germline V gene are SQVTM and ANQGSEA. For the CDR3, the DNA is TGCAGCGTCGTGTTACGAGGGCAGGATCTTGATACGCAGTATTTT. Encoded protein: CSVVLRGQDLDTQYF.

V gene TRBV7-9 combines with J gene TRBJ2-7; D gene ambiguous. This CDR3 has 12 amino acids. Between the trimmed V and J ends, which lost 1 base and 12 bases, there was a span of 13 bases. CDR1 and CDR2 from the germline V gene are SEHNR and FQNEAQ (reference sequence). Written as DNA, the CDR3 is TGTGCCAGCAGCTTAGGGAGCCTAAGCCTGTACTTC. It encodes CASSLGSLSLYF. The full variable domain, its missing parts supplied by reference TRBV7-9 and TRBJ2-7, is DTGVSQNPRHKITKRGQNVTFRCDPISEHNRLYWYRQTLGQGPEFLTYFQNEAQLEKSRLLSDRFSAERPKGSFSTLEIQRTEQGDSAMYLCASSLGSLSLYFGPGTRLTVT.

In its sample, this clonotype was seen a few times. V usage is TRBV20-1 and J usage is TRBJ2-2; D possibly corresponds to TRBD2 (5 bases). Germline-derived CDR1 and CDR2 are DFQATT and SNEGSKA (reference sequence). This CDR3 is 14 amino acids long. V was shortened by 3 bases and J by 2 bases, with 10 bases between the two germline ends. The CDR3 loop is CSASEGYNTGELFF. In DNA form, the CDR3 reads TGCAGTGCTAGCGAGGGCTACAACACCGGGGAGCTGTTTTTT.

The table lists this clonotype with many counts. The chain carries TRBV29-1 and TRBJ1-1; D may be TRBD1 (5 bases). The germline V gene has CDR1 SQVTM and CDR2 ANQGSEA. Trimming took 3 bases from V and 0 from J, leaving 8 bases between them. The CDR3 covers 13 residues. The CDR3 sequence is CSVEGTVNTEAFF. DNA of the CDR3: TGCAGCGTTGAGGGGACGGTGAACACTGAAGCTTTCTTT.

The rearrangement joins TRBV7-2 to TRBJ2-5; D tentatively fits TRBD1 or TRBD2 (6 bases each). Per germline, CDR1 SGHTA and CDR2 FQGNSA. The CDR3 is 17 residues long. V shed 4 bases and J shed 1 base, with 19 bases lying between them. CDR3 residues: CASSSGHGGGSQETQYF. The CDR3 DNA follows: TGTGCCAGCAGCTCGGGACATGGAGGAGGGTCCCAAGAGACCCAGTACTTC.

V is TRBV6-1 and J is TRBJ2-5, with D unresolved. The CDR3 is made up of 13 amino acids. The germline CDR1 and CDR2 sequences are MNHNS and SASEGT. Deletions cut 6 bases from V and 4 bases from J, with 12 bases between. CDR3 in amino acids: CASSNRQVETQYF. As DNA, the CDR3 is TGTGCCAGCAGCAACCGGCAGGTAGAGACCCAGTACTTC.

V usage is TRBV28 and J usage is TRBJ2-7; D tentatively fits TRBD1 or TRBD2 (8 bases each). The V and J ends lost 7 bases and 1 base respectively, with 17 bases between them. Germline V gives CDR1 MDHEN, CDR2 SYDVKM. This CDR3 has 15 residues. The CDR3 sequence is CASTPGGGGSYEQYF. The CDR3 DNA is TGTGCCAGCACCCCAGGGGGCGGGGGGTCCTACGAGCAGTACTTC.

In regard to this clonotype: One end of the junction varies from germline; a read error may be responsible. The chain has TRBV20-1 and TRBJ1-1; D is unclear. The CDR3 sequence is 12 residues long. CDR1 is DFQATT and CDR2 is SNEGSKA in the germline V gene (reference sequence). The CDR3 loop reads CSARKRITEAFF. The DNA for the CDR3 is TGCAGTGCTAGAAAAAGAATCACTGAGGCTTTCTTT.

Points on this clonotype: The junction departs from germline at one end; a sequencing error may be responsible. The gene calls are TRBV5-1 and TRBJ2-5; D might be TRBD1 (6 bases). Germline V gene sequence: CDR1 SGHRS, CDR2 YFSETQ. The CDR3 sequence is 12 residues long. The CDR3 here is CAGSLGDTDQYF. CDR3 DNA: TGCGCCGGCAGCTTGGGGGACACGGACCAGTACTTC.

This clonotype was picked up a small number of times. This chain joins TRBV6-1 and TRBJ2-1; the D gene is possibly TRBD2 (5 bases). The CDR3 contains 14 residues. The ends were cut back, 3 bases at V and 11 bases at J, with 17 bases in the middle. CDR1 is MNHNS and CDR2 is SASEGT in the germline V gene. The CDR3 loop is CASSDVPGRYKQFF. In nucleotides, the CDR3 is TGTGCCAGCAGTGACGTCCCGGGAAGGTATAAGCAGTTCTTC.

This clonotype was seen many times. This chain uses TRBV6-4 with TRBJ2-7; possible D gene TRBD1, 6 bases. Trimming shortened V by 5 bases and J by 1 base, and 18 bases separated the two germline ends. Germline CDR1 and CDR2: MRHNA and SNTAGT. The CDR3 covers 16 residues. Here the CDR3 reads CASSPYPGQASYEQYF. CDR3 bases: TGTGCCAGCAGTCCCTACCCGGGACAAGCTTCCTACGAGCAGTACTTC.

This clonotype showed up just a few times. The chain links TRBV6-5 to TRBJ2-7; 9 positions agree with TRBD1. The CDR3 extends over 16 amino acids. The germline CDR1 and CDR2 sequences are MNHEY and SVGAGI. V trimming: 5 bases; J trimming: 9 bases; junction bases outside the gene matches: 17. The CDR3 region has the DNA TGTGCCAGCAGTCTCGATTCCGGGACAGGGAGATTGAGGCAGTACTTC. Its translation: CASSLDSGTGRLRQYF.

Turning to this clonotype: The conserved final phenylalanine or tryptophan is absent from the CDR3, which likely points to a read error. This chain uses TRBV12-3 or TRBV12-4 with TRBJ2-5; TRBD2 matches 11 bases. There are 17 residues in the CDR3. The junction had 14 bases not matched to a gene; V was cut back by 6 bases and J by 5 bases. CDR3 DNA: TGTGCCAGCAGCCCCGGGACTAGCGGTAGGGCCCGGGAGACCCAGTACTTG. Its translation is CASSPGTSGRARETQYL.

In its sample, this clonotype was seen once. V usage is TRBV14 and J usage is TRBJ2-1; 7 nucleotides match TRBD2. Germline CDR1 and CDR2: SGHDN and FVKESK. V dropped 5 bases and J dropped 2; count of bases not matched to a gene: 6. This CDR3 comprises 15 residues. CDR3 in DNA: TGTGCCAGCAGCGTCGGGAGGCGCCCCTACAATGAGCAGTTCTTC. This encodes CASSVGRRPYNEQFF.

The J gene is TRBJ2-7, the V gene TRBV1; the table's D call, TRBD2, was not checked against the DNA. TRBV1 is reported as a pseudogene. The CDR3 is 15 residues long. CDR3 nucleotides: TGCACCAGCAGCCAATGGCTAGCGGGCTCCTACGAGCAGTACTTC. It encodes CTSSQWLAGSYEQYF.

About this clonotype itself: A read error may explain this, as a much larger clone is one base away. The chain employs TRBV20-1 and TRBJ2-5; TRBD2 matches at 9 bases. The CDR3 covers 14 residues. The germline V gene has CDR1 DFQATT and CDR2 SNEGSKA (reference sequence). The CDR3 DNA sequence: TGCAGTACTAGTTTAGCGGGAGTTCCCGAGACCCAGTACTTC. Protein sequence: CSTSLAGVPETQYF.

This chain uses TRBV6-5 with TRBJ1-2; 8 bases map to TRBD1. V dropped 2 bases and J dropped 7; count of bases not matched to a gene: 3. CDR1 is MNHEY and CDR2 is SVGAGI in the germline V gene. This CDR3 comprises 13 residues. The CDR3 loop is CASSYTTGAGYTF. CDR3 in DNA: TGTGCCAGCAGTTACACGACAGGGGCTGGCTACACCTTC.

In this sample, this clonotype turned up a few times. The CDR3 DNA reads TGCGCCAGTTGTAAGGACAGGGTCCCCTACGAGCAGTACTTC. Encoded protein: CASCKDRVPYEQYF. The V gene is TRBV5-1, the J gene TRBJ2-7; 8 bases are a match to TRBD1. CDR1 is SGHRS, CDR2 YFSETQ, per germline. Unmatched junction bases numbered 9, after V lost 8 bases and J lost 2 bases. This CDR3 region has 14 residues.

The V gene is TRBV13, the J gene TRBJ2-7; 12 bases align to TRBD1. Trimming at V came to 5 bases and at J to 6 bases, leaving 17 bases not matched to a gene. This CDR3 comprises 18 residues. The germline gives CDR1 PRHDT, CDR2 FYEKMQ (reference sequence). CDR3 bases: TGTGCCAGCAGCCCCGGGACAGGGGGCTCGGGACTACAATCCGAGCAGTACTTC. It encodes CASSPGTGGSGLQSEQYF.

V is TRBV28 and J is TRBJ2-1; 7 positions match TRBD2. The CDR3 runs to 15 residues. V lost 7 bases to trimming and J lost 8 bases; unmatched junction nucleotides: 14. Germline CDR1 and CDR2: MDHEN and SYDVKM. The CDR3 sequence: CASTLVGGTLYEQFF. CDR3 nucleotides: TGTGCCAGCACTCTTGTGGGGGGGACCCTCTATGAGCAGTTCTTC.

This clonotype was seen many times. The chain uses TRBV7-9 and TRBJ2-6; D ambiguous. This CDR3 is built from 18 residues. Per the germline V gene, CDR1 is SEHNR and CDR2 is FQNEAQ (reference sequence). The V gene lost 3 bases and the J gene lost 0 bases, with 15 bases spanning the gap. In nucleotides, the CDR3 is TGTGCCAGCAGCTTTGTAAAGGGCCCAATCTCTGGGGCCAACGTCCTGACTTTC. Amino acid sequence: CASSFVKGPISGANVLTF.

This chain joins TRBV20-1 and TRBJ2-5; TRBD2 matches 8 bases. CDR1 is DFQATT and CDR2 is SNEGSKA in the germline V gene (reference sequence). The CDR3 runs to 12 residues. Unmatched junction bases numbered 7, after V lost 2 bases and J lost 11 bases. CDR3 loop: CSARPGGALQYF. The CDR3 DNA is TGCAGTGCTAGACCCGGGGGGGCTCTGCAGTACTTC.

The rearrangement uses TRBV10-1 and TRBJ2-7; D is perhaps TRBD1 (6 bases). Per germline, CDR1 WNHNN and CDR2 SYGVQD (reference sequence). The CDR3 loop spans 15 amino acids. Trimming cost V 3 bases and J 7 bases, with 19 bases left between them. The chain's CDR3 is CASSDSGTTYTEQYF. CDR3 sequence (DNA): TGCGCCAGCAGTGATAGTGGGACAACTTACACGGAGCAGTACTTC.

This clonotype was counted at least ten times. This chain uses TRBV25-1 with TRBJ2-7, with D perhaps TRBD1 or TRBD2 (5 bases each). Trimming removed 10 bases from V and 3 bases from J, with 16 bases in between. Per the germline V gene, CDR1 is MGHDK and CDR2 is SYGVNS. The CDR3 sequence is 13 residues long. CDR3 amino acids: CATSSPRGYEQYF. CDR3 nucleotide sequence: TGTGCCACCTCGAGCCCGAGGGGCTACGAGCAGTACTTC.